This T cell receptor beta chain appears in the sequencing data of a study of T cell clones after liver transplantation. At the level of the study: Pre-transplant mixed lymphocyte reactions yielded third-party-reactive TCRbeta sequences as comparators for graft-donor-reactive sequences. Blood was drawn pre-transplant, before withdrawal, and after full or failed withdrawal. Findings of the study overall: These preliminary findings come from unstandardized post-transplant sampling times. Graft donor-reactive T cells possibly entered the graft instead of undergoing deletion.

TCRdb's copy holds only in-frame clones and misses some; the assay was immunoSEQ multiplex PCR. The sample contains 85,000 to 110,000 clones, roughly four fifths of which appear only once. V shed 3 bases, J shed 4 bases, and the junction held 4 bases outside the gene matches. The CDR3 contains 15 residues. The germline gives CDR1 KGHSY, CDR2 FQNENV. Ten or more counts support this clone. Its cognate antigen is unknown. The receptor was isolated from a human patient who received a liver transplant. Some of the T cells may derive from the graft donor. The starting material was CD4+ T cells from blood, obtained around 49 months after liver transplant. J is TRBJ1-5 and V is TRBV16, with 9 positions matching TRBD1. The CDR3 loop reads CASSQPGQGNQPQHF. In nucleotides, the CDR3 is TGTGCCAGCAGCCAGCCGGGACAGGGAAATCAGCCCCAGCATTTT.